This paragraph covers one T cell receptor beta chain sequence. One entry per CDR3 protein results from TCRdb running MiXCR on the RACE reads. The sample records more than 80,000 distinct CDR3 sequences, about a tenth being singletons. This entry belongs to a study of human T cells and chemical hapten exposure. Time point specified: pre-sensitization, week 0. Treatment given: therapeutic diphenylcyclopropenone sensitization with weekly scalp DPC. Looked up from germline, CDR1 is SGHDN and CDR2 is FVKESK. The V end lost 4 bases, the J end lost 9 bases, and 10 bases lay between the germline ends. This CDR3 spans 12 amino acids.

The material sequenced was whole blood, taken in connection with sensitization to the hapten diphenylcyclopropenone (DPC). The chain combines TRBV14 with TRBJ1-5; perhaps TRBD1 as D (5 bases). This TCR was sampled from a woman aged 60 to 75 with alopecia areata. Some clones in this sample may be carry-over from other donors' samples. CDR3 nucleotide sequence: TGTGCCAGCAGCCGGACAATGGGGCCCCAGCATTTT. It translates to CASSRTMGPQHF.